This T cell receptor (beta chain) was sequenced during a study of blood T cell repertoires in COVID-19. A remark on this clone: Mismatch with germline at one junction end may stem from a read error.

Clones were read by immunoSEQ multiplex PCR, and TCRdb kept only the in-frame ones, dropping some. Counted here are around 100,000 clones, around 83% occurring once; the ten biggest clones make up 7.9%. Looked up from germline, CDR1 is SSHAT and CDR2 is FNYEAQ (reference sequence). The CDR3 extends over 18 amino acids. The gene calls are TRBV7-7 and TRBJ2-1, with 16 nucleotides matching TRBD2. The material sequenced was peripheral blood. This TCR was recovered from a man between 65 and 85 years old with acute or convalescent COVID-19. CDR3 amino acids: CASSSGLAGGKLGNEQFF. CDR3 DNA: TGTGCTAGCAGCTCGGGACTAGCGGGGGGGAAATTAGGGAATGAGCAGTTCTTC.